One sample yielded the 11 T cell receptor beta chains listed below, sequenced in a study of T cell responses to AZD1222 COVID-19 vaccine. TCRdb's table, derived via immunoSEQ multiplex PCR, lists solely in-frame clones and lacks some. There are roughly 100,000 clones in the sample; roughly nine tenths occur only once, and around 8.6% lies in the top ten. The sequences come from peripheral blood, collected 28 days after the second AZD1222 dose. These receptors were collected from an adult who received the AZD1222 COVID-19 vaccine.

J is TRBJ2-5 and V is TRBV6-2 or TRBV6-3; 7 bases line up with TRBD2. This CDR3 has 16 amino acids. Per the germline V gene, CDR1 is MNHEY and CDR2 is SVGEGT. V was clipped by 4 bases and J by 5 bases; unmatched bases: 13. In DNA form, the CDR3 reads TGTGCCAGCAGTTCCGGAGCGGGGCCTAGAACCGAGACCCAGTACTTC. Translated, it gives CASSSGAGPRTETQYF.

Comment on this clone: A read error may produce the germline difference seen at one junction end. As DNA, the CDR3 is TGTGCCAGCACCCGGTTCGAGAGCTTC. Translating it yields CASTRFESF. The chain carries TRBV3-1 (or the pseudogene TRBV3-2) and TRBJ2-7, with D unclear. Germline V CDR1 and CDR2: LGHDT, YNNKEL (reference sequence). This CDR3 region has 9 residues.

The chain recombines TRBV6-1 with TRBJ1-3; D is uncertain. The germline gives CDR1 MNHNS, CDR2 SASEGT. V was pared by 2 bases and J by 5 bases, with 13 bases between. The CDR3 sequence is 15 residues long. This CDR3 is CASSEYPDWRNTIYF. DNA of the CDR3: TGTGCCAGCAGTGAATATCCGGACTGGAGAAACACCATATATTTT.

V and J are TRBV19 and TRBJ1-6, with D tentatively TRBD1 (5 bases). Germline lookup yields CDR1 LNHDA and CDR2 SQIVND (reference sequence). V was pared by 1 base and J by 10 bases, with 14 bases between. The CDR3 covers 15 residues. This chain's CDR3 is CASSIVRGVGSPLHF. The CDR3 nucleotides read TGTGCCAGTAGTATAGTGAGAGGGGTGGGATCACCCCTCCACTTT.

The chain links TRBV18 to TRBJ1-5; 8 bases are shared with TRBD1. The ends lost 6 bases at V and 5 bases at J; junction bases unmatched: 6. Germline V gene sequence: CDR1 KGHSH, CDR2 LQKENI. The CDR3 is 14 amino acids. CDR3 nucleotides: TGTGCCAGCTCCCGACAGGACAGGGATCAGCCCCAGCATTTT. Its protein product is CASSRQDRDQPQHF. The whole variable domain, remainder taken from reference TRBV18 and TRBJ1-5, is NAGVMQNPRHLVRRRGQEARLRCSPMKGHSHVYWYRQLPEEGLKFMVYLQKENIIDESGMPKERFSAEFPKEGPSILRIQQVVRGDSAAYFCASSRQDRDQPQHFGDGTRLSIL.

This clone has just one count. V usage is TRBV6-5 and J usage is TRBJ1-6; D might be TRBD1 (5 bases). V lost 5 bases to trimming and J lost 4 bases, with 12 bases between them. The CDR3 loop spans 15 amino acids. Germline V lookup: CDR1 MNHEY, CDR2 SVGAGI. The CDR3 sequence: CASSPGPGYNSPLHF. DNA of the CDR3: TGTGCCAGCAGTCCCGGCCCAGGGTATAATTCACCCCTCCACTTT.

CDR3 DNA: TGTGCCAGCAGCCAATTAGCGGGAGGGGCCTACGAGCAGTACTTC. It specifies CASSQLAGGAYEQYF. The rearrangement joins TRBV4-2 to TRBJ2-7; TRBD2 matches 11 bases. V lost 2 bases and J lost 2; bases outside the gene matches: 2. CDR1 and CDR2 (germline): LGHNA, YNFKEQ. The CDR3 is made up of 15 amino acids.

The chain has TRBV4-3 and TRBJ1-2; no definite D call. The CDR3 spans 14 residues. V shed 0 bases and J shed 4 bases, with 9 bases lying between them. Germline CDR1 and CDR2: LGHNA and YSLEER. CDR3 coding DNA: TGCGCCAGCAGCCAAGATATACAGACCTATGGCTACACCTTC. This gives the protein CASSQDIQTYGYTF.

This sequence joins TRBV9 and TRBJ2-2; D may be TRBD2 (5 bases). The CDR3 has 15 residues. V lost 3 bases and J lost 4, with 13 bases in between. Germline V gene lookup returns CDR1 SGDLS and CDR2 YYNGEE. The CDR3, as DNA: TGTGCCAGCAGCGGGGGAGACAAGTTCACCGGGGAGCTGTTTTTT. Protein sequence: CASSGGDKFTGELFF.

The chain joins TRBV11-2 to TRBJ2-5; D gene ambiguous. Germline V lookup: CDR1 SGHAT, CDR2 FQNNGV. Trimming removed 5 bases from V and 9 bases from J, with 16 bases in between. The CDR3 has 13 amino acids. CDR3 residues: CASSRAPPEPQYF. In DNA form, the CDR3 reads TGTGCCAGCAGCCGTGCTCCCCCTGAGCCCCAGTACTTC.

The CDR3 DNA reads as TGCGCCAGCAGCGCAGGTATGACAGGGACTCCCTACGAGCAGTACTTC. This encodes CASSAGMTGTPYEQYF. The V and J genes are TRBV5-1 and TRBJ2-7; a weak D match, TRBD1 (7 bases). V was cut by 4 bases and J by 2 bases, with 19 bases left in between. CDR3 size: 16 residues. CDR1 and CDR2 from the germline V gene are SGHRS and YFSETQ. The full variable domain, in which reference TRBV5-1 and TRBJ2-7 provide the parts outside the CDR3, is KAGVTQTPRYLIKTRGQQVTLSCSPISGHRSVSWYQQTPGQGLQFLFEYFSETQRNKGNFPGRFSGRQFSNSRSEMNVSTLELGDSALYLCASSAGMTGTPYEQYFGPGTRLTVT.